Following are 16 T cell receptor beta chains from one sample sequenced in a study of blood T cell repertoires in COVID-19. Data came from immunoSEQ multiplex PCR; TCRdb stores just in-frame clones and leaves some out. The sample records about 260,000 clones, about nine tenths being singletons. Specimen: peripheral blood. These receptors originate from a man aged 35-49 years who had recovered from COVID-19.

This chain joins TRBV10-3 and TRBJ2-2; 7 bases align to TRBD2. V shed 5 bases, J shed 5 bases, and the junction held 5 bases outside the gene matches. The germline CDR1 and CDR2 sequences are ENHRY and SYGVKD. The CDR3 has 14 residues. CDR3 in amino acids: CAISPPGGTGELFF. CDR3 coding DNA: TGTGCCATCAGTCCCCCCGGGGGGACCGGGGAGCTGTTTTTT.

The J gene is TRBJ2-1, the V gene TRBV11-3, with 16 bases that match TRBD2. The ends lost 5 bases at V and 8 bases at J; junction bases unmatched: 3. CDR1 is SGHNT and CDR2 is YENEEA in the germline V gene. The CDR3 runs to 15 residues. Here the CDR3 reads CASSLGLAGGYEQFF. The CDR3 DNA is TGTGCCAGCAGCCTGGGACTAGCGGGAGGGTATGAGCAGTTCTTC.

The chain carries TRBV19 and TRBJ2-4, with D tentatively TRBD2 (6 bases). The V end was cut by 5 bases, the J end by 2 bases, with 19 bases between. CDR3 length: 17 residues. Per germline, CDR1 LNHDA and CDR2 SQIVND (reference sequence). The DNA for the CDR3 is TGTGCCAGTAGTGTAACGGGGGTTGGGGGGACCAAAAACATTCAGTACTTC. Protein product: CASSVTGVGGTKNIQYF.

The V call is TRBV18, the J call TRBJ2-1; 11 bases line up with TRBD1. The CDR3 runs to 16 residues. V was pared by 4 bases and J by 7 bases, with 9 bases of the junction left unmatched. Germline values: CDR1 KGHSH, CDR2 LQKENI. The CDR3 nucleotides read TGTGCCAGCTCACTAAACCGGGACAGGGGGTCAAATGAGCAGTTCTTC. Protein: CASSLNRDRGSNEQFF.

This chain connects TRBV7-9 to TRBJ2-5; D is ambiguous. V lost 0 bases and J lost 4, with 6 bases in between. Germline V gene lookup returns CDR1 SEHNR and CDR2 FQNEAQ (reference sequence). This CDR3 contains 13 residues. The CDR3 region is CASSLALSETQYF. The CDR3, as DNA: TGTGCCAGCAGCTTAGCTTTATCAGAGACCCAGTACTTC.

The V call is TRBV7-9, the J call TRBJ1-6; D remains ambiguous. The CDR3 length is 12 residues. Trimming left V 1 base short and J 14 bases short, with 9 bases between. Germline-derived CDR1 and CDR2 are SEHNR and FQNEAQ (reference sequence). CDR3 nucleotide sequence: TGTGCCAGCAGCTTAGGATGGGAGGCCCTCCACTTT. This gives the protein CASSLGWEALHF.

The V gene is TRBV6-2 or TRBV6-3, the J gene TRBJ1-5, with D tentatively TRBD1 (5 bases). The CDR3 loop spans 14 amino acids. The V gene's germline CDR1 is MNHEY and CDR2 SVGEGT. V lost 4 bases and J lost 7, with 14 bases in between. The DNA of the CDR3 is TGTGCCAGCAGTTTGACTGGGGCGAGGCAGCCCCAGCATTTT. Translated, it gives CASSLTGARQPQHF.

The CDR3 loop reads CAWSGGWNSPLHF. The CDR3 DNA is TGTGCCTGGAGCGGGGGATGGAATTCACCCCTCCACTTT. The chain has TRBV30 and TRBJ1-6; a possible D gene is TRBD1 (5 bases). CDR3 length: 13 residues. Per the germline V gene, CDR1 is GTSNPN and CDR2 is SVGIG (reference sequence). Trimming took 3 bases from V and 7 from J, leaving 10 bases between them.

V usage is TRBV24-1 and J usage is TRBJ2-1; 14 bases line up with TRBD2. With 8 bases clipped from V and 10 bases from J, the junction kept 18 bases outside the gene matches. There are 18 residues in the CDR3. Per germline, CDR1 KGHDR and CDR2 SFDVKD. The CDR3: CATITGTSGRLSPREQFF. CDR3 sequence (DNA): TGTGCCACCATTACCGGGACTAGCGGGAGACTTTCCCCCCGGGAGCAGTTCTTC.

This clone was seen a handful of times. The J gene is TRBJ2-3, the V gene TRBV6-1; a weak D match, TRBD2 (5 bases). Germline assignment: CDR1 MNHNS and CDR2 SASEGT. The CDR3 length is 16 residues. Between the trimmed V and J ends, which lost 4 bases and 0 bases, there was a span of 14 bases. CDR3 in DNA: TGTGCCAGCAGTGCCGGACCGGGAACTAGCACAGATACGCAGTATTTT. Amino acids: CASSAGPGTSTDTQYF.

V usage is TRBV3-1 (or the pseudogene TRBV3-2) and J usage is TRBJ1-3; D gene uncertain. The CDR3 contains 14 residues. Germline CDR1 and CDR2: LGHDT and YNNKEL (reference sequence). Trimming cost V 1 base and J 0 bases, with 4 bases left between them. CDR3 DNA sequence: TGTGCCAGCAGCCAAGTCAGCTCTGGAAACACCATATATTTT. This gives the protein CASSQVSSGNTIYF.

This chain uses TRBV29-1 with TRBJ2-1, with 10 bases matching TRBD1. This CDR3 region has 19 residues. The J segment lost 4 bases and the V segment lost 0 bases, leaving 15 bases of the junction unmatched. Germline V gene lookup returns CDR1 SQVTM and CDR2 ANQGSEA. This CDR3 reads CSVEDPGSLGTGVYNEQFF. CDR3 sequence (DNA): TGCAGCGTTGAAGATCCGGGCAGTCTCGGGACAGGGGTTTACAATGAGCAGTTCTTC.

The rearrangement links TRBV4-3 to TRBJ1-2; 7 bases are a match to TRBD1. This CDR3 is 18 amino acids long. The V segment lost 2 bases and the J segment 0 bases; nucleotides outside the gene matches: 12. Germline V gene data show CDR1 as LGHNA and CDR2 as YSLEER. In DNA, the CDR3 is TGCGCCAGCAGCCAAACGTTCGGGACAGAAACTCCTAACTATGGCTACACCTTC. Translation: CASSQTFGTETPNYGYTF.

The chain joins TRBV29-1 to TRBJ2-7, with 7 bases lining up with TRBD2. The germline gives CDR1 SQVTM, CDR2 ANQGSEA. V dropped 6 bases and J dropped 3; count of bases not matched to a gene: 8. The CDR3 consists of 13 residues. The CDR3 spells CSVSSGHIYEQYF. The CDR3 DNA follows: TGCAGCGTAAGTAGCGGGCACATCTACGAGCAGTACTTC.

The J gene is TRBJ2-2, the V gene TRBV2; no reliable D call. CDR1 and CDR2 (germline): SNHLY, FYNNEI. The CDR3 extends over 18 amino acids. Trimming shortened V by 2 bases and J by 2 bases, and 18 bases separated the two germline ends. The CDR3 loop is CASSESVFAAPNTGELFF. DNA for the CDR3: TGTGCCAGCAGTGAAAGTGTCTTTGCGGCACCAAACACCGGGGAGCTGTTTTTT.

The rearrangement uses TRBV5-1 and TRBJ2-7, with TRBD2 matching 13 bases. Germline lookup yields CDR1 SGHRS and CDR2 YFSETQ. The V and J ends lost 3 bases and 6 bases, in that order; junction bases with no gene match: 6. The CDR3 extends over 15 amino acids. CDR3 DNA: TGCGCCAGCAGCTCACCGGGACTAGCGGGACGCGAGCAGTACTTC. This gives the protein CASSSPGLAGREQYF. The full variable domain, rest sourced from reference TRBV5-1 and TRBJ2-7, is KAGVTQTPRYLIKTRGQQVTLSCSPISGHRSVSWYQQTPGQGLQFLFEYFSETQRNKGNFPGRFSGRQFSNSRSEMNVSTLELGDSALYLCASSSPGLAGREQYFGPGTRLTVT.